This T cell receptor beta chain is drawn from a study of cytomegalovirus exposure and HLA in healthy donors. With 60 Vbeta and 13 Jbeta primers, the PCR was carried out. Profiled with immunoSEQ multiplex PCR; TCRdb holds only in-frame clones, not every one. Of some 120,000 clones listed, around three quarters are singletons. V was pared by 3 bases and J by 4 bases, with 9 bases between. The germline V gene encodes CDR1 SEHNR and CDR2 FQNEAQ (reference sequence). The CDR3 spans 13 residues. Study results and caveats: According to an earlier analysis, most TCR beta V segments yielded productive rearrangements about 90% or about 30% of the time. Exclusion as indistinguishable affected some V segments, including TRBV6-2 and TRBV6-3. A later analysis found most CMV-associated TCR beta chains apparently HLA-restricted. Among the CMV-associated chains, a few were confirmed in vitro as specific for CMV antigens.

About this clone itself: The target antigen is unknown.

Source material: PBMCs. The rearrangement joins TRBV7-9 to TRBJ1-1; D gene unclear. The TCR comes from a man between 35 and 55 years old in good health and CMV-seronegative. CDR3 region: CASSLPVTTEAFF. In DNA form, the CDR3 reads TGTGCCAGCAGCTTGCCGGTCACCACTGAAGCTTTCTTT.